These 27 T cell receptor beta chains were sequenced from one sample in a study of OX40 agonist ivuxolimab in advanced cancers. The protocol was immunoSEQ multiplex PCR, while the TCRdb copy is restricted to in-frame clones and leaves out a portion. The sample carries more than 60,000 clones, 86% recorded once. The material sequenced was CD4+ or CD8+ T cells sorted from blood, taken in a trial of the OX40 agonist ivuxolimab. The receptors here all came from an adult with an advanced solid tumor such as melanoma, head and neck, liver or kidney cancer.

The chain links TRBV9 to TRBJ2-5; 7 nucleotides line up with TRBD2. The CDR3 runs 14 residues. V lost 4 bases to trimming and J lost 1 base; unmatched junction nucleotides: 4. Germline V gives CDR1 SGDLS, CDR2 YYNGEE. DNA for the CDR3: TGTGCCAGCAGCTTTACTAGCGCCCAAGAGACCCAGTACTTC. Protein: CASSFTSAQETQYF.

The chain carries TRBV30 and TRBJ1-1; D remains ambiguous. Trimming shortened V by 0 bases and J by 1 base, and 6 bases separated the two germline ends. The length of the CDR3 is 13 residues. Germline CDR1 is GTSNPN and CDR2 is SVGIG (reference sequence). CDR3 sequence: CAWSVQRNTEAFF. Written as DNA, the CDR3 is TGTGCCTGGAGTGTACAGAGGAACACTGAAGCTTTCTTT.

The gene calls are TRBV10-1 and TRBJ2-7; TRBD2 might be the D (6 bases). The V end was cut by 5 bases, the J end by 3 bases, with 17 bases between. The CDR3 covers 15 residues. CDR1 is WNHNN, CDR2 SYGVQD, per germline (reference sequence). CDR3 loop: CASSRTGGADYEQYF. The CDR3 DNA reads as TGCGCCAGCAGTCGCACCGGAGGGGCCGACTACGAGCAGTACTTC.

The chain recombines TRBV7-2 with TRBJ2-5, with 9 bases lining up with TRBD2. Trimming at V came to 7 bases and at J to 2 bases, leaving 5 bases not matched to a gene. In germline, CDR1 is SGHTA, CDR2 FQGNSA. The CDR3 has 14 amino acids. CDR3 in amino acids: CASNLSGGQETQYF. The CDR3 DNA reads as TGTGCCAGCAACCTTAGCGGGGGACAAGAGACCCAGTACTTC.

The chain uses TRBV5-4 and TRBJ2-3, with 7 bases matching TRBD2. Trimming took 3 bases from V and 2 from J; bases not matched to a gene: 12. CDR3 length equals 17 residues. Germline assignment: CDR1 SGHNT and CDR2 YYREEE (reference sequence). CDR3 in DNA: TGTGCCAGCAGCTCCTCGATGGGGGGAGGGGTCACAGATACGCAGTATTTT. It encodes CASSSSMGGGVTDTQYF.

CDR3 loop: CASSGASGRYHRKDTQYF. Written as DNA, the CDR3 is TGCGCCAGCAGTGGGGCTAGCGGGAGGTACCACAGGAAAGATACGCAGTATTTT. The chain is built from TRBV10-1 and TRBJ2-3; 11 bases align to TRBD2. The germline gives CDR1 WNHNN, CDR2 SYGVQD (reference sequence). With V trimmed by 4 bases and J by 5 bases, 14 bases remained unmatched. CDR3 length: 18 amino acids.

The chain employs TRBV9 and TRBJ1-3; TRBD1 matches at 8 bases. Germline V gene data show CDR1 as SGDLS and CDR2 as YYNGEE. The junction had 0 bases not matched to a gene; V was cut back by 2 bases and J by 2 bases. This CDR3 spans 14 amino acids. CDR3 amino acids: CASSVDRAGNTIYF. Here the CDR3 DNA reads TGTGCCAGCAGCGTGGACAGGGCTGGAAACACCATATATTTT.

The gene calls are TRBV7-2 and TRBJ2-7, with 9 bases identical to TRBD2. Per the germline V gene, CDR1 is SGHTA and CDR2 is FQGNSA. Trimming at V came to 3 bases and at J to 0 bases, leaving 3 bases not matched to a gene. This CDR3 contains 15 residues. CDR3: CASSFGTSFSYEQYF. The CDR3 bases are TGTGCCAGCAGCTTCGGGACTAGCTTCTCCTACGAGCAGTACTTC.

V and J are TRBV25-1 and TRBJ2-7; possible D gene TRBD1, 5 bases. The CDR3 sequence is 12 residues long. CDR1 is MGHDK, CDR2 SYGVNS, per germline. V was shortened by 11 bases and J by 5 bases, with 16 bases between the two germline ends. The CDR3 DNA follows: TGTGCCGGCGCGCAGGGAAAGCACGAGCAGTACTTC. Translation: CAGAQGKHEQYF.

The chain uses TRBV7-8 and TRBJ1-1, with a possible D match to TRBD1 (6 bases). Germline V gene sequence: CDR1 SGHVS, CDR2 FQNEAQ. Trimming stripped 0 bases from V and 7 bases from J, with 18 bases between. This CDR3 contains 16 residues. The CDR3 DNA reads as TGTGCCAGCAGCTTAGCGGGGATAGGGGGGTCAGATGAAGCTTTCTTT. It specifies CASSLAGIGGSDEAFF.

The chain joins TRBV4-3 to TRBJ1-6; TRBD1 might be the D (6 bases). V was clipped by 0 bases and J by 10 bases, with 13 bases between them. CDR3 size: 15 residues. The germline CDR1 and CDR2 sequences are LGHNA and YSLEER. In nucleotides, the CDR3 is TGCGCCAGCAGCCAAGAGGGGGCCCGTGGCTCACCCCTCCACTTT. Translation: CASSQEGARGSPLHF.

The chain carries TRBV6-5 and TRBJ2-1; D not certain. CDR1 is MNHEY, CDR2 SVGAGI, per germline. V gave up 6 bases and J gave up 7 bases, with 16 bases separating them. The CDR3 runs to 14 residues. The CDR3 loop is CASRAPLRSNEQFF. The CDR3 DNA is TGTGCCAGCAGAGCTCCACTAAGGTCTAATGAGCAGTTCTTC.

V gene TRBV10-3 combines with J gene TRBJ1-5, with D perhaps matching TRBD1 (5 bases). V was cut by 11 bases and J by 3 bases, with 14 bases left in between. This CDR3 contains 13 residues. Germline V lookup: CDR1 ENHRY, CDR2 SYGVKD. The chain's CDR3 is CAASIQDNQPQHF. The CDR3 DNA sequence: TGTGCCGCCTCGATACAGGACAATCAGCCCCAGCATTTT.

This rearrangement joins TRBV6-5 to TRBJ2-1; TRBD2 matches at 14 bases. V lost 2 bases to trimming and J lost 12 bases; unmatched junction nucleotides: 9. Germline V gives CDR1 MNHEY, CDR2 SVGAGI. The CDR3 sequence is 16 residues long. CDR3 in amino acids: CASSYRLAGGPGMQFF. The CDR3 bases are TGTGCCAGCAGTTACCGACTAGCGGGGGGGCCTGGGATGCAGTTCTTC.

The rearrangement links TRBV15 to TRBJ2-7, with D unresolved. Trimming left V 0 bases short and J 5 bases short, with 5 bases between. This CDR3 is built from 12 residues. From germline, CDR1 is LNHNV and CDR2 YYDKDF (reference sequence). CDR3 sequence: CATSRDRDEQYF. For the CDR3, the DNA is TGTGCCACCAGCAGAGATAGGGACGAGCAGTACTTC.

The chain has TRBV10-3 and TRBJ1-1; D is ambiguous. Germline CDR1 reads ENHRY; CDR2 reads SYGVKD. The CDR3 loop spans 15 amino acids. V was trimmed by 2 bases and J by 4 bases, leaving 14 bases between them. In DNA, the CDR3 is TGTGCCATCAGTGAGGTGGCCCTGGAGGGCACTGAAGCTTTCTTT. This gives the protein CAISEVALEGTEAFF.

The chain has TRBV2 and TRBJ2-7; D is unresolved. The germline CDR1 and CDR2 sequences are SNHLY and FYNNEI. V lost 4 bases, J lost 7 bases, and 11 bases lay in between. This CDR3 contains 12 residues. The CDR3 DNA is TGTGCCAGCAGTGGCGAGGCTGGTGAGCAGTACTTC. Protein: CASSGEAGEQYF.

The gene calls are TRBV19 and TRBJ2-7; TRBD1 aligns across 9 bases. CDR3 size: 14 residues. CDR1 is LNHDA and CDR2 is SQIVND in the germline V gene (reference sequence). The ends lost 5 bases at V and 2 bases at J; junction bases unmatched: 4. For the CDR3, the DNA is TGTGCCAGTAGTGGGACAGGGAGTCCCTACGAGCAGTACTTC. This encodes CASSGTGSPYEQYF.

V gene TRBV19 combines with J gene TRBJ1-2; 8 bases map to TRBD1. The J segment lost 0 bases and the V segment lost 5 bases, leaving 8 bases of the junction unmatched. There are 16 residues in the CDR3. Germline values: CDR1 LNHDA, CDR2 SQIVND (reference sequence). This chain's CDR3 is CASSSQGAGTNYGYTF. CDR3 DNA sequence: TGTGCCAGTAGTTCTCAGGGGGCTGGGACTAACTATGGCTACACCTTC.

This rearrangement joins TRBV7-6 to TRBJ1-3, with D possibly being TRBD1 (6 bases). V was cut by 1 base and J by 0 bases, with 10 bases left in between. Germline V gene sequence: CDR1 SGHVS, CDR2 FNYEAQ. This CDR3 spans 16 amino acids. For the CDR3, the DNA is TGTGCCAGCAGCTTAGGCCAGGGGAGCTCTGGAAACACCATATATTTT. It specifies CASSLGQGSSGNTIYF.

The count of this clone is one. The chain couples TRBV27 to TRBJ2-2; 12 nucleotides line up with TRBD2. CDR1 and CDR2 from the germline V gene are MNHEY and SMNVEV (reference sequence). The length of the CDR3 is 15 residues. CDR3 sequence: CSATSGRGNTGELFF. DNA of the CDR3: TGTTCGGCGACTAGCGGGAGAGGGAACACCGGGGAGCTGTTTTTT.

The chain uses TRBV10-3 and TRBJ2-3, with TRBD1 identical over 10 bases. This CDR3 is built from 14 residues. The germline V gene encodes CDR1 ENHRY and CDR2 SYGVKD. The V segment lost 4 bases and the J segment 4 bases; nucleotides outside the gene matches: 2. CDR3 amino acids: CAISVGQGADTQYF. CDR3 in DNA: TGTGCCATCAGTGTCGGACAGGGGGCAGATACGCAGTATTTT.

This clone was picked up a small number of times. The chain has TRBV11-3 and TRBJ2-5; the match to TRBD2 covers 12 bases. With 5 bases clipped from V and 5 bases from J, the junction kept 6 bases outside the gene matches. CDR1 and CDR2 (germline): SGHNT, YENEEA. The CDR3 is made up of 15 amino acids. The CDR3 sequence is CASSPSGGAEETQYF. Written as DNA, the CDR3 is TGTGCCAGCAGCCCTAGCGGGGGGGCTGAGGAGACCCAGTACTTC.

The chain has TRBV30 and TRBJ1-2, with TRBD1 identical over 11 bases. Looked up from germline, CDR1 is GTSNPN and CDR2 is SVGIG (reference sequence). Trimming cost V 4 bases and J 5 bases; bases outside gene matches: 9. The CDR3 has 15 residues. The CDR3 nucleotides are TGTGCCTGGACCCCGGGACAGGGGGTTTGGTATGGCTACACCTTC. Its protein product is CAWTPGQGVWYGYTF. Looking up the rest from reference TRBV30 and TRBJ1-2 gives the full variable domain: SQTIHQWPATLVQPVGSPLSLECTVEGTSNPNLYWYRQAAGRGLQLLFYSVGIGQISSEVPQNLSASRPQDRQFILSSKKLLLSDSGFYLCAWTPGQGVWYGYTFGSGTRLTVV.

The rearrangement links TRBV9 to TRBJ2-1, with TRBD1 matching 8 bases. Germline V gene data show CDR1 as SGDLS and CDR2 as YYNGEE. Germline trimming cut 4 bases from V and 6 bases from J; bases unmatched to any gene: 15. This CDR3 region has 17 residues. CDR3 sequence: CASSIALTGAAPNEQFF. CDR3 sequence (DNA): TGTGCCAGCAGCATCGCCTTGACAGGGGCCGCCCCCAATGAGCAGTTCTTC.

The CDR3 reads CASSAKTLDEQYF. CDR3 nucleotide sequence: TGTGCCAGCAGCGCTAAAACACTAGACGAGCAGTACTTC. V and J are TRBV7-2 and TRBJ2-7, with D perhaps matching TRBD2 (5 bases). Between the trimmed V and J ends, which lost 5 bases and 5 bases, there was a span of 13 bases. The CDR3 length is 13 residues. The V gene's germline CDR1 is SGHTA and CDR2 FQGNSA.

The chain links TRBV10-3 to TRBJ1-1, with 9 bases lining up with TRBD1. The CDR3 sequence is 14 residues long. Per the germline V gene, CDR1 is ENHRY and CDR2 is SYGVKD. Germline trimming cut 6 bases from V and 1 base from J; bases unmatched to any gene: 3. CDR3 protein: CAIRPGQGNTEAFF. The CDR3 DNA sequence: TGTGCCATCAGACCGGGACAGGGGAACACTGAAGCTTTCTTT.